What follows are 30 T cell receptor beta chains derived from one specimen sequenced in a study of somatic mutations in cytotoxic T cells in rheumatoid arthritis. The table came from immunoSEQ multiplex PCR; TCRdb's copy has only in-frame clones and leaves some out. The sample consists of around 15,000 clones, approximately 74% of them appearing once. Sequencing was carried out using CD8+ T cells sorted from blood. The source is an adult with rheumatoid arthritis.

J is TRBJ1-2 and V is TRBV18; weak D call: TRBD1 (5 bases). The CDR3 has 13 amino acids. V lost 3 bases to trimming and J lost 6 bases, with 11 bases between them. Germline CDR1 is KGHSH and CDR2 is LQKENI. CDR3 DNA: TGTGCCAGCTCACCGGCAGGGATCGATGGCTACACCTTC. Amino acids: CASSPAGIDGYTF. The full variable domain, completed using reference TRBV18 and TRBJ1-2, is NAGVMQNPRHLVRRRGQEARLRCSPMKGHSHVYWYRQLPEEGLKFMVYLQKENIIDESGMPKERFSAEFPKEGPSILRIQQVVRGDSAAYFCASSPAGIDGYTFGSGTRLTVV.

The rearrangement links TRBV19 to TRBJ1-6, with D unresolved. This CDR3 is 15 amino acids long. Per the germline V gene, CDR1 is LNHDA and CDR2 is SQIVND (reference sequence). V lost 7 bases to trimming and J lost 9 bases, with 19 bases between them. The CDR3 DNA follows: TGTGCCAGTACCCCAAGGCGGCTCGGTGGTTCACCCCTCCACTTT. As protein: CASTPRRLGGSPLHF. The variable domain in full, with the rest retrieved from reference TRBV19 and TRBJ1-6, is DGGITQSPKYLFRKEGQNVTLSCEQNLNHDAMYWYRQDPGQGLRLIYYSQIVNDFQKGDIAEGYSVSREKKESFPLTVTSAQKNPTAFYLCASTPRRLGGSPLHFGNGTRLTVT.

The table lists this clone with a few counts. The chain links TRBV6-1 to TRBJ1-5; 7 bases align to TRBD1. V lost 2 bases to trimming and J lost 0 bases; unmatched junction nucleotides: 4. This CDR3 spans 16 amino acids. Germline CDR1 MNHNS, CDR2 SASEGT. The CDR3 region has the DNA TGTGCCAGCAGTGAAAGGGGACAGAGTAGCAATCAGCCCCAGCATTTT. Protein: CASSERGQSSNQPQHF.

V is TRBV2 and J is TRBJ2-7, with D hard to call. This CDR3 has 13 amino acids. Per the germline V gene, CDR1 is SNHLY and CDR2 is FYNNEI. The V end lost 10 bases, the J end lost 5 bases, and 18 bases lay between the germline ends. The CDR3 DNA follows: TGTGCCACCGAAGGGCATTATAAGGACGAGCAGTACTTC. This translates into CATEGHYKDEQYF. The full variable domain, in which reference TRBV2 and TRBJ2-7 provide the parts outside the CDR3, is EPEVTQTPSHQVTQMGQEVILRCVPISNHLYFYWYRQILGQKVEFLVSFYNNEISEKSEIFDDQFSVERPDGSNFTLKIRSTKLEDSAMYFCATEGHYKDEQYFGPGTRLTVT.

This clone has only one observation. The chain has TRBV6-1 and TRBJ1-4; D is unclear. V dropped 2 bases and J dropped 7 bases, with 14 bases sitting between them. This CDR3 has 15 residues. CDR1 is MNHNS and CDR2 is SASEGT in the germline V gene. The CDR3 sequence is CASSEREGESEKLFF. The CDR3 region has the DNA TGTGCCAGCAGTGAAAGGGAGGGTGAAAGTGAAAAACTGTTTTTT.

This clone has more than one count but fewer than ten. This rearrangement joins TRBV9 to TRBJ2-3, with 12 positions matching TRBD2. Germline CDR1 reads SGDLS; CDR2 reads YYNGEE. The CDR3 is made up of 17 amino acids. The ends lost 4 bases at V and 5 bases at J; junction bases unmatched: 11. The chain's CDR3 is CASSRPVTSGGGDTQYF. In nucleotides, the CDR3 is TGTGCCAGCAGCCGTCCGGTGACTAGCGGGGGTGGAGATACGCAGTATTTT.

The gene calls are TRBV2 and TRBJ2-7, with 8 bases identical to TRBD1. CDR1 and CDR2 from the germline V gene are SNHLY and FYNNEI. After removal of 6 bases from V and 2 bases from J, the junction contained 6 bases not matched to a gene. The CDR3 covers 14 residues. The CDR3 DNA follows: TGTGCCAGCAGATTGTTACAGGGGGCCTACGAGCAGTACTTC. It is translated as CASRLLQGAYEQYF. Full variable domain (rest looked up from reference TRBV2 and TRBJ2-7): EPEVTQTPSHQVTQMGQEVILRCVPISNHLYFYWYRQILGQKVEFLVSFYNNEISEKSEIFDDQFSVERPDGSNFTLKIRSTKLEDSAMYFCASRLLQGAYEQYFGPGTRLTVT.

The chain employs TRBV6-1 and TRBJ2-3; D is ambiguous. Germline CDR1 is MNHNS and CDR2 is SASEGT. This CDR3 has 14 amino acids. V lost 9 bases and J 0 bases, leaving 13 bases between the germline ends. CDR3 loop: CARAIADSTDTQYF. CDR3 in DNA: TGTGCCAGGGCAATCGCCGATAGCACAGATACGCAGTATTTT.

The chain combines TRBV9 with TRBJ2-7, with 11 positions matching TRBD1. CDR1 SGDLS and CDR2 YYNGEE come from the germline V gene. V was clipped by 3 bases and J by 7 bases; unmatched bases: 9. The CDR3 runs 15 residues. CDR3 in DNA: TGTGCCAGCAGCGGCCACGGGACAGGGGGTCGAGAGCAGTACTTC. It is translated as CASSGHGTGGREQYF.

This clone was detected a few times. This sequence joins TRBV6-4 and TRBJ1-2; 8 bases match TRBD1. This CDR3 contains 17 residues. Looked up from germline, CDR1 is MRHNA and CDR2 is SNTAGT. Trimming removed 3 bases from V and 6 bases from J; junction bases left unmatched: 15. In DNA form, the CDR3 reads TGTGCCAGCAGTGAAAATACGGACAGGGTTGTTTATGATGGCTACACCTTC. Its protein product is CASSENTDRVVYDGYTF.

This rearrangement joins TRBV29-1 to TRBJ2-2; D may correspond to TRBD1 or TRBD2 (5 bases each). The CDR3 totals 13 residues. V lost 6 bases to trimming and J lost 6 bases, with 14 bases between them. Germline-derived CDR1 and CDR2 are SQVTM and ANQGSEA. The CDR3 nucleotides are TGCAGCGTCCCCAATGGGGGATCCGGGGAGCTGTTTTTT. It yields the protein CSVPNGGSGELFF.

This clone has just one count. This chain links TRBV25-1 with TRBJ1-5; D unclear. This CDR3 comprises 13 residues. Trimming shortened V by 10 bases and J by 3 bases, and 13 bases separated the two germline ends. The germline V gene encodes CDR1 MGHDK and CDR2 SYGVNS. The CDR3 bases are TGTGCCACCCTGGGAGGCAACAATCAGCCCCAGCATTTT. Translation gives CATLGGNNQPQHF.

The genes are TRBV28 and TRBJ1-3; no clear D. Germline CDR1 reads MDHEN; CDR2 reads SYDVKM. Deletions cut 6 bases from V and 0 bases from J, with 12 bases between. The CDR3 extends over 15 amino acids. Written as DNA, the CDR3 is TGTGCCAGCAGCGTCTCACAGTTCTCTGGAAACACCATATATTTT. This encodes CASSVSQFSGNTIYF.

The genes are TRBV28 and TRBJ2-5; 10 bases agree with TRBD2. The CDR3 sequence is 17 residues long. The junction had 11 bases not matched to a gene; V was cut back by 4 bases and J by 3 bases. Per the germline V gene, CDR1 is MDHEN and CDR2 is SYDVKM. The CDR3 region is CASSSLPTSGWEETQYF. CDR3 sequence (DNA): TGTGCCAGCAGTTCCCTGCCGACTAGCGGGTGGGAAGAGACCCAGTACTTC.

The rearrangement joins TRBV15 to TRBJ2-7, with 7 bases that match TRBD1. The germline CDR1 and CDR2 sequences are LNHNV and YYDKDF (reference sequence). Losses at the gene ends were 5 bases for V and 5 bases for J; bases not matched to a gene: 6. This CDR3 has 13 amino acids. The CDR3 reads CATSETTGNEQYF. Written as DNA, the CDR3 is TGTGCCACCAGCGAGACGACAGGGAACGAGCAGTACTTC.

V usage is TRBV2 and J usage is TRBJ2-1, with 9 bases matching TRBD2. J lost 1 base, V lost 10 bases, and 11 bases had no gene match. Germline lookup yields CDR1 SNHLY and CDR2 FYNNEI. This CDR3 is built from 16 residues. CDR3 sequence reads: CATRDLAGVSYNEQFF. The CDR3 nucleotides are TGTGCCACCAGAGACTTAGCGGGGGTTTCCTACAATGAGCAGTTCTTC. Using reference TRBV2 and TRBJ2-1 for the parts outside the CDR3, the full variable domain is EPEVTQTPSHQVTQMGQEVILRCVPISNHLYFYWYRQILGQKVEFLVSFYNNEISEKSEIFDDQFSVERPDGSNFTLKIRSTKLEDSAMYFCATRDLAGVSYNEQFFGPGTRLTVL.

This clone appeared a single time. The CDR3 reads CARWTGNQPQHF. DNA for the CDR3: TGTGCCAGATGGACAGGGAATCAGCCCCAGCATTTT. The chain is built from TRBV6-5 and TRBJ1-5; 8 bases agree with TRBD1. With V trimmed by 9 bases and J by 4 bases, 2 bases remained unmatched. CDR3 length: 12 residues. CDR1 and CDR2 from the germline V gene are MNHEY and SVGAGI.

The rearrangement links TRBV9 to TRBJ1-5; possibly TRBD1 for D (5 bases). The CDR3 covers 11 residues. Germline CDR1 is SGDLS and CDR2 is YYNGEE. V lost 7 bases to trimming and J lost 4 bases, with 6 bases between them. CDR3 loop: CASGGNQPQHF. The CDR3 region has the DNA TGTGCCAGCGGGGGGAATCAGCCCCAGCATTTT.

The CDR3 DNA is TGTGCCAGCCGGGCACCCTATAGCAATCAGCCCCAGCATTTT. Amino acid sequence: CASRAPYSNQPQHF. The rearrangement joins TRBV2 to TRBJ1-5; D gene unclear. The germline V gene has CDR1 SNHLY and CDR2 FYNNEI. The CDR3 contains 14 residues. Trimming removed 8 bases from V and 0 bases from J, with 11 bases in between.

In its sample, this clone was seen once. This sequence joins TRBV27 and TRBJ1-5; possibly TRBD1 for D (6 bases). The CDR3 covers 16 residues. The V end lost 2 bases, the J end lost 2 bases, and 13 bases lay between the germline ends. In germline, CDR1 is MNHEY, CDR2 SMNVEV (reference sequence). The CDR3 DNA is TGTGCCAGCAGTTTAGTGGCAGGGGTGGGCAATCAGCCCCAGCATTTT. Protein: CASSLVAGVGNQPQHF.

This clone was counted between two and nine times. V gene TRBV9 combines with J gene TRBJ1-1; 9 nucleotides align to TRBD1. CDR1 is SGDLS, CDR2 YYNGEE, per germline. This CDR3 spans 17 amino acids. Trimming at V came to 1 base and at J to 2 bases, leaving 9 bases not matched to a gene. The CDR3 nucleotides are TGTGCCAGCAGCGTAAACCGGGACAGGGCATCCAACACTGAAGCTTTCTTT. Translating it yields CASSVNRDRASNTEAFF. Using reference TRBV9 and TRBJ1-1 for the parts outside the CDR3, the full variable domain is DSGVTQTPKHLITATGQRVTLRCSPRSGDLSVYWYQQSLDQGLQFLIQYYNGEERAKGNILERFSAQQFPDLHSELNLSSLELGDSALYFCASSVNRDRASNTEAFFGQGTRLTVV.

This clone was picked up a small number of times. The chain couples TRBV9 to TRBJ2-2; D uncertain. The CDR3 spans 14 residues. CDR1 and CDR2 (germline): SGDLS, YYNGEE. The V end lost 3 bases, the J end lost 4 bases, and 10 bases lay between the germline ends. The CDR3 bases are TGTGCCAGCAGCGATGAGAGAGGCACCGGGGAGCTGTTTTTT. Translated: CASSDERGTGELFF.

This chain connects TRBV5-4 to TRBJ1-5; possibly TRBD1 for D (6 bases). The CDR3 spans 14 residues. In germline, CDR1 is SGHNT, CDR2 YYREEE (reference sequence). Trimming removed 5 bases at V and 0 bases at J, with 9 bases between. The CDR3 DNA sequence: TGTGCCAGCAGATACAGGGATAGCAATCAGCCCCAGCATTTT. Translating it yields CASRYRDSNQPQHF. The full variable domain, with the rest looked up from reference TRBV5-4 and TRBJ1-5, is ETGVTQSPTHLIKTRGQQVTLRCSSQSGHNTVSWYQQALGQGPQFIFQYYREEENGRGNFPPRFSGLQFPNYSSELNVNALELDDSALYLCASRYRDSNQPQHFGDGTRLSIL.

V is TRBV28 and J is TRBJ1-2, with 11 bases matching TRBD1. CDR3 size: 16 residues. V was pared by 3 bases and J by 11 bases, with 14 bases of the junction left unmatched. Germline V gives CDR1 MDHEN, CDR2 SYDVKM. The CDR3, as DNA: TGTGCCAGCAGTTTGGGACAGGGGGTTATGATAAGTGGGTACACCTTC. It encodes CASSLGQGVMISGYTF.

This clone showed up just once. This rearrangement joins TRBV28 to TRBJ2-2; 9 nucleotides align to TRBD1. The CDR3 covers 14 residues. Germline CDR1 MDHEN, CDR2 SYDVKM. Unmatched junction bases numbered 9, after V lost 9 bases and J lost 7 bases. The CDR3 DNA follows: TGTGCCAGTCGAGGGACAGGGCAGGGCGGGGAGCTGTTTTTT. It specifies CASRGTGQGGELFF.

This chain joins TRBV2 and TRBJ1-6; unclear D gene. V dropped 6 bases and J dropped 2 bases, with 8 bases sitting between them. Per the germline V gene, CDR1 is SNHLY and CDR2 is FYNNEI. CDR3 length equals 14 residues. The CDR3 loop reads CASRGDTYNSPLHF. CDR3 nucleotides: TGTGCCAGCAGGGGCGACACCTATAATTCACCCCTCCACTTT.

This chain connects TRBV7-8 to TRBJ2-1, with D unresolved. The germline V and J ends were trimmed by 5 bases and 6 bases, with 8 bases remaining between them. The CDR3 loop spans 12 amino acids. CDR1 and CDR2 from the germline V gene are SGHVS and FQNEAQ. The CDR3 coding sequence is TGTGCCAGCAGCGTTGTGGGCAATGAGCAGTTCTTC. This encodes CASSVVGNEQFF.

The chain carries TRBV6-4 and TRBJ1-1; 7 bases map to TRBD1. This CDR3 region has 16 residues. Germline-derived CDR1 and CDR2 are MRHNA and SNTAGT. Unmatched junction bases numbered 16, after V lost 10 bases and J lost 2 bases. The CDR3 DNA is TGTGCCACCACCTTGGGGCAGGGGGGGGGTAACACTGAAGCTTTCTTT. It yields the protein CATTLGQGGGNTEAFF.

The V and J genes are TRBV6-1 and TRBJ2-7; the D gene is possibly TRBD2 (5 bases). V was clipped by 3 bases and J by 2 bases, with 20 bases between them. The CDR3 extends over 17 amino acids. Germline CDR1 and CDR2: MNHNS and SASEGT. CDR3 DNA: TGTGCCAGCAGTGATTTGAGGGTTGAAGGTCGCCCCTACGAGCAGTACTTC. This translates into CASSDLRVEGRPYEQYF.

This clone occurred once. V is TRBV6-5 and J is TRBJ2-7, with 9 nucleotides matching TRBD1. CDR1 is MNHEY, CDR2 SVGAGI, per germline. V was clipped by 5 bases and J by 6 bases; unmatched bases: 5. The CDR3 covers 13 residues. CDR3 bases: TGTGCCAGCAGTCCTGGGACAGGGTCCGAGCAGTACTTC. This translates into CASSPGTGSEQYF.